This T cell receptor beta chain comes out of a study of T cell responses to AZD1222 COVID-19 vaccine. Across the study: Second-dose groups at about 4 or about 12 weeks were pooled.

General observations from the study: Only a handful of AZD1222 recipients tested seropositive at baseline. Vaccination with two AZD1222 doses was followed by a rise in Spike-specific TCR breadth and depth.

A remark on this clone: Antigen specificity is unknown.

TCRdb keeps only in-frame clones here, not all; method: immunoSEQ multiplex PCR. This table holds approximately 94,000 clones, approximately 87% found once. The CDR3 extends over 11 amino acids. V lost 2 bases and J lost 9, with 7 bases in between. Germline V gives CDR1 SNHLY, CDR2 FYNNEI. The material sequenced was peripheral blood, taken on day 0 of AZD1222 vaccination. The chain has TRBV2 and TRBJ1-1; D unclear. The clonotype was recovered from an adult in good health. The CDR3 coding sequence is TGTGCCAGCAGTGAACTTGTAAAAGCTTTCTTT. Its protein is CASSELVKAFF. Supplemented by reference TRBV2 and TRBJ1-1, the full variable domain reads EPEVTQTPSHQVTQMGQEVILRCVPISNHLYFYWYRQILGQKVEFLVSFYNNEISEKSEIFDDQFSVERPDGSNFTLKIRSTKLEDSAMYFCASSELVKAFFGQGTRLTVV.